Given below is one T cell receptor beta chain in context. This clonotype is classified as medium-sized (0.01 to 0.1%). Which antigen it targets is not known. No quality values exist for individual bases; no much larger clone is one base distant. This sample was included in a study. The instrument given in TCRdb is Illumina MiSeq. TCRdb redid the processing of the public reads, applying fastp at Q25 and MiXCR, and retained in-frame beta chains. Entries are consolidated by CDR3 protein sequence, retaining the most common genes and DNA. For this sample there are around 5,200 distinct CDR3 sequences; 9.5% appear just once. The ten largest make up under 7% of the sample. Between the V and J ends, shortened by 0 bases and 8 bases respectively, the junction contains 11 bases. The CDR3, cysteine through phenylalanine, is 14 amino acids long. The DNA shown is the 42-base CDR3, in frame from base 1. Via the germline V gene, CDR1 is SGHTA and CDR2 FQGNSA.

Sequencing was done on a sample of CD4+ T cells from synovial fluid. This sequence uses TRBV7-2 and TRBJ2-1; no D segment can be confidently identified. The source of this sequence is a human donor with rheumatoid arthritis. Here the CDR3 is given as CASSLASPLYEQFF. Read as DNA, the sequence is TGTGCCAGCAGCTTAGCATCCCCCCTCTATGAGCAGTTCTTC.